The present T cell receptor beta chain was sequenced within a study of post-analysis software for immune sequencing data. Study details: In terms of disease course, relapsing-remitting, secondary progressive and progressive-relapsing multiple sclerosis were included. Overall study results and limits: Diversity measured as normalized Chao1 was significantly lower in multiple sclerosis patients than in controls. Samples prepared in the same batch strongly co-clustered by F measure. Comparison of patients with controls showed about 5 TRBV segments more frequent in patients, TRBV5-6, TRBV5-1 and TRBV20-1 among them.

The CDR3 is 15 amino acids. V was clipped by 6 bases and J by 5 bases, with 14 bases between them. Germline CDR1 reads MNHNY; CDR2 reads SVGAGI (reference sequence). Sequencing libraries made from TCR beta cDNA carried unique molecular identifiers. TCRdb passed the PCR reads through MiXCR, listing each CDR3 protein once. The sample shows hundreds of thousands of distinct CDR3 sequences, over 45% of them seen only once. Comment on this clonotype: Its antigen is unidentified.

The clonotype originates from a girl under 10 years old with multiple sclerosis. Input material: blood. The chain joins TRBV6-6 to TRBJ1-6; D is undetermined. CDR3 loop: CASSPRAVHNSPLHF. For the CDR3, the DNA is TGTGCCAGCAGCCCCCGGGCGGTCCATAATTCACCCCTCCACTTT.